Listed below are T cell receptor beta chains from one sample, sequenced in a study of brain T cells in children with intractable seizures. TCRdb keeps only in-frame clones here, not all; method: immunoSEQ multiplex PCR. The sample has fewer than 150,000 clones, approximately 94% seen once; the top ten hold around 4.1%. The specimen comprised peripheral blood, sampled at surgery. The source of these receptors is a boy under two years old with hemimegalencephaly and intractable seizures. The CDR3 runs from the conserved cysteine through the conserved F or W. Expanded clones get a size class; other rows say once, few or many, or leave the size out.

J | V | size | CDR3
TRBJ2-1 | TRBV4-2 | once | CASSQETGTGINEQFF
TRBJ2-1 | TRBV7-8 | . | CASSLLRGWELDEQFF
TRBJ1-1 | TRBV18 | . | CASSPKVPNTEAFF
TRBJ2-7 | TRBV11-2 | . | CASSPGQLTSGYYEQYF
TRBJ2-5 | TRBV9 | . | CASSSSGTTKETQYF
TRBJ2-1 | TRBV9 | . | CASSVGGRWDNEQFF
TRBJ2-5 | TRBV18 | once | CASSPESVGETQYF
TRBJ2-7 | TRBV4-3 | . | CASSYLLQGYEQYF
TRBJ1-2 | TRBV19 | few | CASSTRQGGGYGYTF
TRBJ2-7 | TRBV28 | . | CASSLGQGAQGEQYF
TRBJ2-1 | TRBV7-8 | once | CASSIRQGLTHNEQFF
TRBJ1-6 | TRBV5-1 | . | CASSRGVTGDNSPLHF
TRBJ2-1 | TRBV11-2 | . | CASSLGARDNEQFF
TRBJ2-3 | TRBV7-2 | . | CASSQSGGRGADTQYF
TRBJ2-3 | TRBV11-2 | . | CASSPAARSTDTQYF
TRBJ1-6 | TRBV6-6 | . | CASTFGVGNGNSPLHF
TRBJ2-6 | TRBV4-1 | . | CASSQVGRALSGANVLTF
TRBJ2-7 | TRBV6-2/TRBV6-3 | . | CASSYSLGSRPRVF